The 26 T cell receptor beta chains below were found in one sample sequenced in a study of post-analysis software for immune sequencing data. These TCRs are of unknown antigen specificity. The study, taken as a whole, reports: Higher frequency in patients than in controls was seen for about five TRBV segments, with TRBV5-6, TRBV5-1 and TRBV20-1 among them.

TCR beta cDNA libraries included unique molecular identifiers. Via MiXCR, TCRdb re-called the PCR reads, giving one row per CDR3 protein. This table holds about 260,000 distinct CDR3 sequences, just over 35% found once. Sequences were obtained from blood. The receptors derive from a girl between 10 and 17 years old with multiple sclerosis.

Ten or more counts support this clonotype. This sequence joins TRBV4-1 and TRBJ1-1; no clear D gene. This CDR3 has 15 residues. V was clipped by 4 bases and J by 6 bases, with 18 bases between them. Germline V gene sequence: CDR1 MGHRA, CDR2 YSYEKL. The CDR3 sequence is CASSPPRSGTPEAFF. The DNA for the CDR3 is TGCGCCAGCAGCCCCCCCCGGTCGGGTACGCCTGAAGCTTTCTTT.

There are many counts of this clonotype. This chain joins TRBV2 and TRBJ2-1; the D is unclear. V was pared by 5 bases and J by 2 bases, with 16 bases between. Germline V gene sequence: CDR1 SNHLY, CDR2 FYNNEI. The CDR3 extends over 16 amino acids. The CDR3 here is CASSKEDSDTYNEQFF. CDR3 nucleotides: TGTGCCAGCAGTAAGGAAGACTCCGACACCTACAATGAGCAGTTCTTC.

Many counts were recorded for this clonotype. V gene TRBV29-1 combines with J gene TRBJ2-3; no firm D call. CDR3 size: 12 residues. V was trimmed by 0 bases and J by 14 bases, leaving 15 bases between them. Germline V gives CDR1 SQVTM, CDR2 ANQGSEA. CDR3 protein: CSVEDGSGIGYF. The DNA of the CDR3 is TGCAGCGTTGAAGACGGGTCTGGCATCGGGTATTTT.

A word on this clonotype: The junction departs from germline at one end; a sequencing error may be responsible. This sequence joins TRBV29-1 and TRBJ2-3; maybe TRBD2 (6 bases). Per germline, CDR1 SQVTM and CDR2 ANQGSEA. The CDR3 runs to 15 residues. CDR3 in amino acids: CSVEGEAGRRDMQYF. The CDR3 DNA is TGCAGCGTTGAAGGCGAGGCAGGGAGGAGAGATATGCAGTATTTT.

The table lists this clonotype with many counts. This chain joins TRBV4-1 and TRBJ1-2; D ambiguous. The CDR3 length is 14 residues. V shed 2 bases and J shed 4 bases, with 11 bases lying between them. CDR1 and CDR2 from the germline V gene are MGHRA and YSYEKL. The CDR3 region is CASSQFLEGYGYTF. DNA of the CDR3: TGCGCCAGCAGCCAATTCCTAGAAGGCTATGGCTACACCTTC.

This chain links TRBV5-1 with TRBJ2-3, with D perhaps matching TRBD2 (5 bases). The V end lost 0 bases, the J end lost 2 bases, and 13 bases lay between the germline ends. The CDR3 contains 16 residues. Per the germline V gene, CDR1 is SGHRS and CDR2 is YFSETQ. CDR3 nucleotide sequence: TGCGCCAGCAGCTTGGCCTTTGTGGGAGACACAGATACGCAGTATTTT. It is translated as CASSLAFVGDTDTQYF.

The V gene is TRBV9, the J gene TRBJ1-1; the D is unclear. This CDR3 contains 15 residues. Germline V gene data show CDR1 as SGDLS and CDR2 as YYNGEE. V lost 3 bases and J 1 base, leaving 13 bases between the germline ends. CDR3 sequence reads: CASSGPRTPNTEAFF. CDR3 DNA: TGTGCCAGCAGCGGACCGAGAACGCCGAACACTGAAGCTTTCTTT. Supplemented by reference TRBV9 and TRBJ1-1, the full variable domain reads DSGVTQTPKHLITATGQRVTLRCSPRSGDLSVYWYQQSLDQGLQFLIQYYNGEERAKGNILERFSAQQFPDLHSELNLSSLELGDSALYFCASSGPRTPNTEAFFGQGTRLTVV.

Note on this clonotype: A much more abundant neighbour one base away suggests this may be a read error. The V call is TRBV19, the J call TRBJ2-3; 9 bases line up with TRBD2. The CDR3 length is 14 residues. Germline V gene data show CDR1 as LNHDA and CDR2 as SQIVND (reference sequence). As DNA, the CDR3 is TGTGTCAGCCAGTCTAGCGGGATCACAGATACGCAGTATTTT. Protein sequence: CVSQSSGITDTQYF.

The chain uses TRBV6-1 and TRBJ1-3; D remains ambiguous. Germline loops: CDR1 MNHNS, CDR2 SASEGT. The CDR3 totals 11 residues. V lost 3 bases and J lost 7, with 4 bases in between. The CDR3 loop reads CASSDLNTIYF. The CDR3 DNA follows: TGTGCCAGCAGTGACCTGAACACCATATATTTT.

The V and J genes are TRBV6-1 and TRBJ1-5, with D uncertain. CDR1 and CDR2 from the germline V gene are MNHNS and SASEGT. Trimming removed 2 bases from V and 0 bases from J, with 8 bases in between. This CDR3 is built from 15 residues. The CDR3 is CASSESGFSNQPQHF. CDR3 DNA: TGTGCCAGCAGTGAATCGGGCTTTAGCAATCAGCCCCAGCATTTT.

V usage is TRBV27 and J usage is TRBJ1-2, with 7 positions matching TRBD1. Per germline, CDR1 MNHEY and CDR2 SMNVEV (reference sequence). The CDR3 contains 16 residues. Trimming took 4 bases from V and 4 from J; bases not matched to a gene: 12. The CDR3: CASSSADRALVYGYTF. In DNA form, the CDR3 reads TGTGCCAGCAGTTCAGCTGACAGGGCCCTGGTCTATGGCTACACCTTC.

At least ten counts were recorded for this clonotype. The V call is TRBV7-6, the J call TRBJ2-4; 7 nucleotides match TRBD2. Germline V CDR1 and CDR2: SGHVS, FNYEAQ. V dropped 1 base and J dropped 1; count of bases not matched to a gene: 10. This CDR3 contains 18 residues. CDR3 sequence: CASSLELGGVGAKNIQYF. DNA for the CDR3: TGTGCCAGCAGCTTAGAATTGGGAGGGGTCGGGGCCAAAAACATTCAGTACTTC. Combining the CDR3 with reference TRBV7-6 and TRBJ2-4 gives the whole variable domain GAGVSQSPRYKVTKRGQDVALRCDPISGHVSLYWYRQALGQGPEFLTYFNYEAQQDKSGLPNDRFSAERPEGSISTLTIQRTEQRDSAMYRCASSLELGGVGAKNIQYFGAGTRLSVL.

The chain has TRBV12-3 or TRBV12-4 and TRBJ2-3, with D possibly TRBD1 on 6 matching bases. The V end lost 3 bases, the J end lost 0 bases, and 10 bases lay between the germline ends. The CDR3 spans 15 residues. CDR3 sequence reads: CASSFEDSSTDTQYF. For the CDR3, the DNA is TGTGCCAGCAGTTTCGAGGACAGTAGCACAGATACGCAGTATTTT.

This clonotype was observed a single time. This sequence joins TRBV7-9 and TRBJ1-5, with D unclear. Trimming took off 6 bases at V and 5 bases at J, with 8 bases between the two ends. The CDR3 is 12 residues long. Germline loops: CDR1 SEHNR, CDR2 FQNEAQ (reference sequence). CDR3 sequence reads: CASSRNDQPQHF. CDR3 in DNA: TGTGCCAGCAGTCGGAACGATCAGCCCCAGCATTTT.

This clonotype was counted a single time. This chain uses TRBV28 with TRBJ2-7; possible D gene TRBD2, 5 bases. Trimming removed 7 bases from V and 7 bases from J, with 17 bases in between. The CDR3 spans 13 residues. From germline, CDR1 is MDHEN and CDR2 SYDVKM. The DNA of the CDR3 is TGTGCCAGCACGGGGAGCTCCTACAATGAGCAGTACTTC. It encodes CASTGSSYNEQYF.

This clonotype was detected a few times. V and J are TRBV20-1 and TRBJ2-5; D is possibly TRBD1 or TRBD2 (5 bases each). Germline V gene sequence: CDR1 DFQATT, CDR2 SNEGSKA (reference sequence). The CDR3 covers 15 residues. V shed 0 bases and J shed 1 base, with 12 bases lying between them. Here the CDR3 DNA reads TGCAGTGCTAGAGATGGGGCGGGCAGCCAAGAGACCCAGTACTTC. It translates to CSARDGAGSQETQYF.

This clonotype was seen repeatedly, ten times or more. CDR3 region: CASSVGAGGAAYGYTF. DNA of the CDR3: TGTGCCAGCAGCGTAGGCGCGGGGGGCGCGGCCTATGGCTACACCTTC. The V gene is TRBV9, the J gene TRBJ1-2, with TRBD1 as a possible D gene (6 bases). This CDR3 has 16 residues. In germline, CDR1 is SGDLS, CDR2 YYNGEE. Between the trimmed V and J ends, which lost 0 bases and 4 bases, there was a span of 16 bases. The full variable domain, rest sourced from reference TRBV9 and TRBJ1-2, is DSGVTQTPKHLITATGQRVTLRCSPRSGDLSVYWYQQSLDQGLQFLIQYYNGEERAKGNILERFSAQQFPDLHSELNLSSLELGDSALYFCASSVGAGGAAYGYTFGSGTRLTVV.

Ten or more counts support this clonotype. The chain recombines TRBV12-3 or TRBV12-4 with TRBJ2-6; D remains ambiguous. The CDR3 runs 15 residues. V was shortened by 4 bases and J by 0 bases, with 7 bases between the two germline ends. Here the CDR3 reads CASSYSGSGANVLTF. The CDR3 DNA sequence: TGTGCCAGCAGTTACTCGGGCTCTGGGGCCAACGTCCTGACTTTC.

Points on this clonotype: A much larger clone sits a single nucleotide away, making a read error possible. The chain joins TRBV9 to TRBJ2-1; tentatively, D is TRBD1 or TRBD2 (5 bases each). TRBJ2-7 explains the end of the DNA better; the J call may be wrong. CDR3 size: 15 residues. Looked up from germline, CDR1 is SGDLS and CDR2 is YYNGEE. The CDR3 here is CASSVAQGVYNEQYF. In nucleotides, the CDR3 is TGTGCCAGCAGCGTAGCGCAGGGAGTTTACAATGAGCAGTACTTC.

As for this clonotype: Since a much larger clone is just one base distant, this may be a read error. The rearrangement uses TRBV20-1 and TRBJ2-4; 8 positions match TRBD1. CDR1 and CDR2 from the germline V gene are DFQATT and SNEGSKA (reference sequence). Unmatched junction bases numbered 7, after V lost 4 bases and J lost 2 bases. The CDR3 spans 15 residues. The CDR3 here is CSATDWTGTKNIQYF. In DNA form, the CDR3 reads TGCAGTGCTACCGACTGGACAGGGACCAAAAACATTCAGTACTTC.

V usage is TRBV15 and J usage is TRBJ1-5; possibly TRBD1 for D (5 bases). Per the germline V gene, CDR1 is LNHNV and CDR2 is YYDKDF (reference sequence). Trimming removed 5 bases at V and 3 bases at J, with 8 bases between. The CDR3 covers 13 residues. The DNA for the CDR3 is TGTGCCACCAGCGGGGACCTCAATCAGCCCCAGCATTTT. It yields the protein CATSGDLNQPQHF.

This clonotype showed up many times. The CDR3 region is CAISEGLGAGETQYF. The CDR3 nucleotides are TGTGCCATCAGTGAGGGACTAGGGGCCGGAGAGACCCAGTACTTC. The J gene is TRBJ2-5, the V gene TRBV10-3; 7 nucleotides agree with TRBD2. Germline assignment: CDR1 ENHRY and CDR2 SYGVKD. V gave up 2 bases and J gave up 4 bases; unmatched junction bases: 7. The CDR3 sequence is 15 residues long.

This clonotype was detected many times. The chain links TRBV6-2 or TRBV6-3 to TRBJ2-3; 9 nucleotides align to TRBD2. CDR3 length: 14 residues. Unmatched junction bases numbered 3, after V lost 6 bases and J lost 2 bases. Germline CDR1 reads MNHEY; CDR2 reads SVGEGT. This CDR3 is CASRLAGVTDTQYF. The CDR3 DNA is TGTGCCAGCAGATTAGCGGGGGTCACAGATACGCAGTATTTT.

This clonotype was detected a few times. This may stem from a read error, because a much larger clone lies one nucleotide away. The chain has TRBV15 and TRBJ2-5; TRBD1 might be the D (6 bases). Germline CDR1 LNHNV, CDR2 YYDKDF (reference sequence). Trimming cost V 0 bases and J 5 bases, with 10 bases left between them. CDR3 length: 14 residues. The CDR3: CATSREQGRETQYF. The CDR3 region has the DNA TGTGCCACCAGCAGAGAACAGGGAAGGGAGACCCAGTACTTC.

This clonotype was detected a few times. The chain employs TRBV10-3 and TRBJ2-7, with D possibly TRBD1 on 5 matching bases. Germline V gene sequence: CDR1 ENHRY, CDR2 SYGVKD. V lost 2 bases to trimming and J lost 5 bases, with 13 bases between them. The CDR3 covers 14 residues. DNA for the CDR3: TGTGCCATCAGTGAGGTAGCAGGGCCCCACGAGCAGTACTTC. It is translated as CAISEVAGPHEQYF.

The chain links TRBV7-9 to TRBJ2-7; 10 bases agree with TRBD1. The J call could be wrong; TRBJ2-4 is a better fit for the DNA end. The CDR3 totals 14 residues. CDR1 is SEHNR and CDR2 is FQNEAQ in the germline V gene (reference sequence). The CDR3 bases are TGTGCCAGCAGAATGGGACAGGGGCCAAACATTCAGTACTTC. It is translated as CASRMGQGPNIQYF.